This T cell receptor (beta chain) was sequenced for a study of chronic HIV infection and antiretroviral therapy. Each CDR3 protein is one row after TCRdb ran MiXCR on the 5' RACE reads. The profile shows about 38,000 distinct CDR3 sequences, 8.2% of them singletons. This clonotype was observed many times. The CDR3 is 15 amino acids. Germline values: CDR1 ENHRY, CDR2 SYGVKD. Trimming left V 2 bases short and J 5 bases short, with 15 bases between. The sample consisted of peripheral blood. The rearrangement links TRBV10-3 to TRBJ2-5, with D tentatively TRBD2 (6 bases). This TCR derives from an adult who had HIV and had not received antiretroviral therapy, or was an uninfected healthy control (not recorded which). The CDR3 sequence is CAISESRTGGETQYF. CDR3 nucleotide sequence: TGTGCCATCAGTGAGAGTCGGACCGGAGGGGAGACCCAGTACTTC.